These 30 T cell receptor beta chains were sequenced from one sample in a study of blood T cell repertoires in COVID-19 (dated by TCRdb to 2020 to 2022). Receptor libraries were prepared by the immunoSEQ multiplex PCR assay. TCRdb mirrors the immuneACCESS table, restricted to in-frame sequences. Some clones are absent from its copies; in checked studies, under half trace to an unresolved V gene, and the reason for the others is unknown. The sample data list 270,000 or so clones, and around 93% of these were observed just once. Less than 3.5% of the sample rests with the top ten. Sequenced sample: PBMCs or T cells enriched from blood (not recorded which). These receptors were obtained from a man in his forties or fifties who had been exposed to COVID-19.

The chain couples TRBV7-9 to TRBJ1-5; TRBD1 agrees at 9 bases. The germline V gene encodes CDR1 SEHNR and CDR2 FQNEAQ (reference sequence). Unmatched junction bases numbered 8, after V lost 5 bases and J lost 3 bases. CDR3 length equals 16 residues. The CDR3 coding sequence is TGTGCCAGCAGCGACCAGGACAGGGGAACCAATCAGCCCCAGCATTTT. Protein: CASSDQDRGTNQPQHF.

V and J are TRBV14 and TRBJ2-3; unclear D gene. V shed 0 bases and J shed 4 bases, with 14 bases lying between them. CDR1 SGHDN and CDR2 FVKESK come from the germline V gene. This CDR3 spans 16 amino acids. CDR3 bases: TGTGCCAGCAGCCAAGATGGGTACAGTCTCGCAGATACGCAGTATTTT. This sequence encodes CASSQDGYSLADTQYF.

CDR3 sequence: CATSDPDRPNYGYTF. In DNA form, the CDR3 reads TGTGCCACCAGTGATCCCGACAGGCCTAACTATGGCTACACCTTC. The V call is TRBV24-1, the J call TRBJ1-2, with a possible D match to TRBD1 (6 bases). In germline, CDR1 is KGHDR, CDR2 SFDVKD. V lost 3 bases, J lost 0 bases, and 10 bases lay in between. The CDR3 is 15 residues long.

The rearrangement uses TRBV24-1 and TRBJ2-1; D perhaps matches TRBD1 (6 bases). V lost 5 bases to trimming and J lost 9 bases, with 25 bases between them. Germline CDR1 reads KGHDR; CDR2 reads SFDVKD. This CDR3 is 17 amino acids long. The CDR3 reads CATSGTDGTTSLSEQFF. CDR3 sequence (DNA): TGTGCCACCAGTGGGACAGACGGGACCACATCACTCTCTGAGCAGTTCTTC.

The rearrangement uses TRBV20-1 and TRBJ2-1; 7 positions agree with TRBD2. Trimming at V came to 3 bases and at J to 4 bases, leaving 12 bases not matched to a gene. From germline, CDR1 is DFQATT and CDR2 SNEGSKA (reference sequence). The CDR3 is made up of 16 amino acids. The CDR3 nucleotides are TGCAGTGCTAGTTCTAACTTAGCGGGCGGTTACAATGAGCAGTTCTTC. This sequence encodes CSASSNLAGGYNEQFF.

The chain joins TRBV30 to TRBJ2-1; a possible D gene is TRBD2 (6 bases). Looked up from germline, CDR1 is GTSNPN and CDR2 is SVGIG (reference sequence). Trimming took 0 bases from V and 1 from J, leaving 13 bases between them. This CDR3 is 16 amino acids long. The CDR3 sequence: CAWSVLGGASYNEQFF. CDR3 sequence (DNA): TGTGCCTGGAGTGTACTTGGCGGGGCTTCCTACAATGAGCAGTTCTTC. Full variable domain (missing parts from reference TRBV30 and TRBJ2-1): SQTIHQWPATLVQPVGSPLSLECTVEGTSNPNLYWYRQAAGRGLQLLFYSVGIGQISSEVPQNLSASRPQDRQFILSSKKLLLSDSGFYLCAWSVLGGASYNEQFFGPGTRLTVL.

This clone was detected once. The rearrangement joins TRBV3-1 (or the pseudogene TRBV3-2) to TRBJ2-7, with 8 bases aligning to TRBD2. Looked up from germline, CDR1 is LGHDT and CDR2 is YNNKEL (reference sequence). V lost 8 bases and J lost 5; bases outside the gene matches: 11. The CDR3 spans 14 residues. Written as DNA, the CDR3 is TGTGCCAGCGGCCCCGGGACTAGATCCCACGAGCAGTACTTC. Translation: CASGPGTRSHEQYF.

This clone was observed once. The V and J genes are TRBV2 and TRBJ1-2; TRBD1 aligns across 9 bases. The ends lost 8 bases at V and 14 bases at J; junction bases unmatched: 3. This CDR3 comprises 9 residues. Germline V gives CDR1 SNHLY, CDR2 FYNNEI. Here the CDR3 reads CASGDRETF. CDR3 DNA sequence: TGTGCCAGCGGGGACAGGGAAACCTTC.

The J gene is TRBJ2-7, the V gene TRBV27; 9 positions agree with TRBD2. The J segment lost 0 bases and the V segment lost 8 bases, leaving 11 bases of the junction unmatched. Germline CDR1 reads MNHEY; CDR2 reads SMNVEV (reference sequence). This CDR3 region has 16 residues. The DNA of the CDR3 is TGTGCCAGCCGGCGGGCTAGCGGGACCGTCTCCTACGAGCAGTACTTC. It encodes CASRRASGTVSYEQYF.

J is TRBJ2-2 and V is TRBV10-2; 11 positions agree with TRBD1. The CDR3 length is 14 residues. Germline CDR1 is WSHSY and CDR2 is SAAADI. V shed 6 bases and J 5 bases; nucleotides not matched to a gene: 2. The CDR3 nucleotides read TGCGCCAGCAGGGGACAGGGGGAAACCGGGGAGCTGTTTTTT. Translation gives CASRGQGETGELFF.

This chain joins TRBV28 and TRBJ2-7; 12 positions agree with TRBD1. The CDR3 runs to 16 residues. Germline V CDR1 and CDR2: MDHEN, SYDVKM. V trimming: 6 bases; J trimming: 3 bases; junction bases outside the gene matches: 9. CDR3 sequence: CASRDRRDRGLYEQYF. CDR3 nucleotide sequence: TGTGCCAGCAGGGACCGAAGGGACAGGGGGCTCTACGAGCAGTACTTC. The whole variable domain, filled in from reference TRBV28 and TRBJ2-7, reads DVKVTQSSRYLVKRTGEKVFLECVQDMDHENMFWYRQDPGLGLRLIYFSYDVKMKEKGDIPEGYSVSREKKERFSLILESASTNQTSMYLCASRDRRDRGLYEQYFGPGTRLTVT.

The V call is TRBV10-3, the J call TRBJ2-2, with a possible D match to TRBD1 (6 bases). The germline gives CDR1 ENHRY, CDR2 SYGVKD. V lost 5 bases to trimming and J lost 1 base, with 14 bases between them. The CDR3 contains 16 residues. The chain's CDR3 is CAISTPQGLNTGELFF. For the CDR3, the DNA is TGTGCCATCAGTACCCCGCAGGGGCTGAACACCGGGGAGCTGTTTTTT.

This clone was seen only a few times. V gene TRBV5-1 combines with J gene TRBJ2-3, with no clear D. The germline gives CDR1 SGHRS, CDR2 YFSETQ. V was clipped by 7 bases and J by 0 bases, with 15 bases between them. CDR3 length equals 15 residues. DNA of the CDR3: TGCGCCAGCGAGATAGGCGAGGCTAGCACAGATACGCAGTATTTT. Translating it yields CASEIGEASTDTQYF.

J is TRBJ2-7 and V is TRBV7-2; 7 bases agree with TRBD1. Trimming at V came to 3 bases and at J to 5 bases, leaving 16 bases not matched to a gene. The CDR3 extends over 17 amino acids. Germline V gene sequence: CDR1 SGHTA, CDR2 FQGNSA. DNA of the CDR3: TGTGCCAGCAGCTTTCGGACGCGACAGGGTTTGTCGGACGAGCAGTACTTC. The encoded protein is CASSFRTRQGLSDEQYF.

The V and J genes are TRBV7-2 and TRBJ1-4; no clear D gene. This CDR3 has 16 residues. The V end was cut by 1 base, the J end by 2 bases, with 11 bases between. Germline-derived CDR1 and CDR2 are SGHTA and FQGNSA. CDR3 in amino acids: CASSLELYSTNEKLFF. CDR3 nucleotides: TGTGCCAGCAGCTTAGAGTTGTACAGTACTAATGAAAAACTGTTTTTT.

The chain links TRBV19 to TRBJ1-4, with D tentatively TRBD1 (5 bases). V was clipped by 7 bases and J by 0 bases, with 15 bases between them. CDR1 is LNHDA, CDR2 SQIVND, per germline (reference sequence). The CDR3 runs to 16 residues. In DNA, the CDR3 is TGTGCCAGTACCCACACAGGATCTGCAACTAATGAAAAACTGTTTTTT. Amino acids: CASTHTGSATNEKLFF.

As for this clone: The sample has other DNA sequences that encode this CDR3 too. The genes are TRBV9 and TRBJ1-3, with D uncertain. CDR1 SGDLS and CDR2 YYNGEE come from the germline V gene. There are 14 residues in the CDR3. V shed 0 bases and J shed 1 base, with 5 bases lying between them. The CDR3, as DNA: TGTGCCAGCAGCGTAGGGAGTTCTGGAAACACCATATATTTT. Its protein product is CASSVGSSGNTIYF. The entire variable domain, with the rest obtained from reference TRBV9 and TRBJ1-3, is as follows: DSGVTQTPKHLITATGQRVTLRCSPRSGDLSVYWYQQSLDQGLQFLIQYYNGEERAKGNILERFSAQQFPDLHSELNLSSLELGDSALYFCASSVGSSGNTIYFGEGSWLTVV.

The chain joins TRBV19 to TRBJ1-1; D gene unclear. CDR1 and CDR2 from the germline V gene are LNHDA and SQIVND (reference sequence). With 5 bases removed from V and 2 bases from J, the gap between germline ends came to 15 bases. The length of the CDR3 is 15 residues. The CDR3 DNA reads TGTGCCAGTAGTTCAAGACGCGGTGCTAACACTGAAGCTTTCTTT. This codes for CASSSRRGANTEAFF.

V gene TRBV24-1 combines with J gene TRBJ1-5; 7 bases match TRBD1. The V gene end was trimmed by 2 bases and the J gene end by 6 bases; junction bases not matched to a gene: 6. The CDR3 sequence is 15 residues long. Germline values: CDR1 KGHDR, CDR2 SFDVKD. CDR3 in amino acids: CATSDSTGVVQPQHF. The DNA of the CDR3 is TGTGCCACCAGTGATTCAACAGGGGTTGTTCAGCCCCAGCATTTT.

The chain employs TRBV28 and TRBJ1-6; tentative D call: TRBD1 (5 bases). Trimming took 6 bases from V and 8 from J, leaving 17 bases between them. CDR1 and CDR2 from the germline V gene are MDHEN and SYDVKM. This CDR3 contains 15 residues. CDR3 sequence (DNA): TGTGCCAGCAGGGGACTTGGGGTATCGGATTCACCCCTCCACTTT. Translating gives CASRGLGVSDSPLHF. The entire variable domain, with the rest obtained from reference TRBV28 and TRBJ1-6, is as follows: DVKVTQSSRYLVKRTGEKVFLECVQDMDHENMFWYRQDPGLGLRLIYFSYDVKMKEKGDIPEGYSVSREKKERFSLILESASTNQTSMYLCASRGLGVSDSPLHFGNGTRLTVT.

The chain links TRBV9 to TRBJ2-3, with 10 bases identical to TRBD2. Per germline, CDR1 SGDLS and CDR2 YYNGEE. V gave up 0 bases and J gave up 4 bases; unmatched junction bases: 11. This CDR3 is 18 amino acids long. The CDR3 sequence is CASSVGPGLAGAPDTQYF. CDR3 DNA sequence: TGTGCCAGCAGCGTAGGGCCGGGGCTAGCGGGAGCCCCAGATACGCAGTATTTT.

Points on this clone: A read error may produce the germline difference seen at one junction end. The CDR3 DNA reads TGTGCCAGCAGACCAGGACAGGAGAACTTC. Amino acid sequence: CASRPGQENF. V and J are TRBV11-3 and TRBJ1-2; 7 nucleotides match TRBD1. Germline V gene lookup returns CDR1 SGHNT and CDR2 YENEEA. The length of the CDR3 is 10 residues. The full variable domain, completed using reference TRBV11-3 and TRBJ1-2, is EAGVVQSPRYKIIEKKQPVAFWCNPISGHNTLYWYLQNLGQGPELLIRYENEEAVDDSQLPKDRFSAERLKGVDSTLKIQPAELGDSAVYLCASRPGQENFGSGTRLTVV.

The CDR3 reads CASSLGRTGGPNEQYF. CDR3 DNA sequence: TGTGCCAGCAGCTTAGGCAGAACAGGGGGGCCCAACGAGCAGTACTTC. This chain uses TRBV13 with TRBJ2-7, with 8 positions matching TRBD1. The CDR3 contains 16 residues. Germline assignment: CDR1 PRHDT and CDR2 FYEKMQ (reference sequence). The junction had 9 bases not matched to a gene; V was cut back by 0 bases and J by 5 bases.

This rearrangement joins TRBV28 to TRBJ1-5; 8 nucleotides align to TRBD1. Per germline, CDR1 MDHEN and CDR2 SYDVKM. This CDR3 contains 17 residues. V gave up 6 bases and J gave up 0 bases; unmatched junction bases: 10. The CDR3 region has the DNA TGTGCCAGCAGGTCAGGGGGCTCGGGGACTAGCAATCAGCCCCAGCATTTT. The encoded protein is CASRSGGSGTSNQPQHF. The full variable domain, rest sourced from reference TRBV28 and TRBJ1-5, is DVKVTQSSRYLVKRTGEKVFLECVQDMDHENMFWYRQDPGLGLRLIYFSYDVKMKEKGDIPEGYSVSREKKERFSLILESASTNQTSMYLCASRSGGSGTSNQPQHFGDGTRLSIL.

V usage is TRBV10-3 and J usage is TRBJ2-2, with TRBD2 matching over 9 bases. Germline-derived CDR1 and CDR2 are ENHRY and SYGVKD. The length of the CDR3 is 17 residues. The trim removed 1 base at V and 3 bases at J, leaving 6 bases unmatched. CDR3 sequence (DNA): TGTGCCATCAGTGAGTATTCGGGACTAGCATACACCGGGGAGCTGTTTTTT. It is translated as CAISEYSGLAYTGELFF.

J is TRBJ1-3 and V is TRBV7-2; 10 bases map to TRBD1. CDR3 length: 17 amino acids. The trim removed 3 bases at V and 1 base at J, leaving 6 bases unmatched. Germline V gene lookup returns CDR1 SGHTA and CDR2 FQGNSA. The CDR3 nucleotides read TGTGCCAGCAGCTTGAAGACAGGGGGCTATTCTGGAAACACCATATATTTT. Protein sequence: CASSLKTGGYSGNTIYF.

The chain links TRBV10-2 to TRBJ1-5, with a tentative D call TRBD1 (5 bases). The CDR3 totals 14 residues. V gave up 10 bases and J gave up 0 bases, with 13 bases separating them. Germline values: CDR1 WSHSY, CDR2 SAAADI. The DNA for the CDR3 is TGCGCCACCAGGACACCAACTAGCAATCAGCCCCAGCATTTT. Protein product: CATRTPTSNQPQHF.

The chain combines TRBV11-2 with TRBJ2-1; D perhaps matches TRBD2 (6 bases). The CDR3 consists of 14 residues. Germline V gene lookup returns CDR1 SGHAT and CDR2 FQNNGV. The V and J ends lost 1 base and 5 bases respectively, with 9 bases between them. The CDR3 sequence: CASSLAGANNEQFF. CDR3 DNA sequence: TGTGCCAGCAGCTTAGCGGGAGCCAACAATGAGCAGTTCTTC.

CDR3 nucleotides: TGTGCCAGCAGTTTTAATGGGGCAGGGAGCAATCAGCCCCAGCATTTT. This translates into CASSFNGAGSNQPQHF. The V call is TRBV28, the J call TRBJ1-5; D may be TRBD1 (5 bases). CDR3 length: 16 amino acids. CDR1 is MDHEN, CDR2 SYDVKM, per germline. Trimming left V 3 bases short and J 1 base short, with 13 bases between. Combining the CDR3 with reference TRBV28 and TRBJ1-5 gives the whole variable domain DVKVTQSSRYLVKRTGEKVFLECVQDMDHENMFWYRQDPGLGLRLIYFSYDVKMKEKGDIPEGYSVSREKKERFSLILESASTNQTSMYLCASSFNGAGSNQPQHFGDGTRLSIL.

This chain's CDR3 is CASRGQGVGEQYF. The CDR3 DNA reads as TGTGCCAGTCGGGGACAGGGAGTTGGGGAGCAGTACTTC. V gene TRBV28 combines with J gene TRBJ2-7, with 9 bases that match TRBD1. J gave up 7 bases and V 9 bases, and 10 bases lay outside the gene matches. The germline V gene has CDR1 MDHEN and CDR2 SYDVKM. The CDR3 totals 13 residues. The full variable domain, its missing parts supplied by reference TRBV28 and TRBJ2-7, is DVKVTQSSRYLVKRTGEKVFLECVQDMDHENMFWYRQDPGLGLRLIYFSYDVKMKEKGDIPEGYSVSREKKERFSLILESASTNQTSMYLCASRGQGVGEQYFGPGTRLTVT.